This entry lists 22 T cell receptor beta chains sequenced from one sample in a study of cytomegalovirus exposure and HLA in healthy donors. Researchers ran the PCR with 60 Vbeta and 13 Jbeta primers. Clones were sequenced by immunoSEQ multiplex PCR, and TCRdb holds only the in-frame ones, with some missing. There are 90,000 to 110,000 clones in the sample; approximately 14% occur only once, and 0.83% lies in the top ten. The sequenced material came from PBMCs. The receptors come from a female donor in good health and CMV-seronegative.

Comments on this clone: Other nucleotide sequences in the sample specify the same CDR3. The V gene is TRBV6-5, the J gene TRBJ2-3, with D perhaps matching TRBD2 (6 bases). The CDR3 spans 14 residues. The V end was cut by 2 bases, the J end by 3 bases, with 9 bases between. From germline, CDR1 is MNHEY and CDR2 SVGAGI. CDR3 sequence reads: CASSYGGSTDTQYF. As DNA, the CDR3 is TGTGCCAGCAGTTACGGGGGGAGTACAGATACGCAGTATTTT.

This clone has at least ten counts. The chain joins TRBV6-1 to TRBJ2-7; D is perhaps TRBD2 (5 bases). CDR1 is MNHNS, CDR2 SASEGT, per germline. Trimming left V 0 bases short and J 3 bases short, with 12 bases between. The CDR3 has 15 residues. The CDR3 coding sequence is TGTGCCAGCAGTGAAGCGCTGGGAGAGAGCTACGAGCAGTACTTC. Encoded protein: CASSEALGESYEQYF.

This clone turned up a few times. This sequence joins TRBV27 and TRBJ1-1; no clear D gene. Trimming removed 5 bases at V and 0 bases at J, with 7 bases between. Germline CDR1 is MNHEY and CDR2 is SMNVEV (reference sequence). The CDR3 spans 13 residues. In DNA form, the CDR3 reads TGTGCCAGCAGTACACAGCTGAACACTGAAGCTTTCTTT. Its protein is CASSTQLNTEAFF.

This chain links TRBV18 with TRBJ2-5, with 9 bases matching TRBD1. Unmatched junction bases numbered 13, after V lost 5 bases and J lost 9 bases. The germline CDR1 and CDR2 sequences are KGHSH and LQKENI. This CDR3 spans 15 amino acids. The CDR3 region is CASSDPGTGSFPQYF. CDR3 in DNA: TGTGCCAGCTCAGATCCCGGGACAGGGTCTTTTCCCCAGTACTTC.

The rearrangement joins TRBV6-5 to TRBJ2-2; maybe TRBD2 (5 bases). The CDR3 length is 15 residues. Germline V gene data show CDR1 as MNHEY and CDR2 as SVGAGI. Deletions cut 6 bases from V and 6 bases from J, with 17 bases between. The CDR3 sequence is CASRPPPIGAGELFF. The DNA of the CDR3 is TGTGCCAGCAGACCTCCCCCCATCGGGGCCGGGGAGCTGTTTTTT.

V is TRBV19 and J is TRBJ2-2, with D unresolved. The V end lost 7 bases, the J end lost 7 bases, and 16 bases lay between the germline ends. CDR1 LNHDA and CDR2 SQIVND come from the germline V gene (reference sequence). CDR3 length: 14 residues. CDR3 sequence reads: CASTVDSRIGELFF. Written as DNA, the CDR3 is TGTGCCAGTACCGTTGACTCTCGTATCGGGGAGCTGTTTTTT. Based on the CDR3 plus reference TRBV19 and TRBJ2-2, the full variable domain is DGGITQSPKYLFRKEGQNVTLSCEQNLNHDAMYWYRQDPGQGLRLIYYSQIVNDFQKGDIAEGYSVSREKKESFPLTVTSAQKNPTAFYLCASTVDSRIGELFFGEGSRLTVL.

The chain employs TRBV6-1 and TRBJ2-6; D possibly corresponds to TRBD2 (7 bases). The V end lost 1 base, the J end lost 1 base, and 14 bases lay between the germline ends. Looked up from germline, CDR1 is MNHNS and CDR2 is SASEGT. The CDR3 spans 18 residues. The CDR3 coding sequence is TGTGCCAGCAGTGAAGGTGGGGGGGCGCGATCTGGGGCCAACGTCCTGACTTTC. Its protein product is CASSEGGGARSGANVLTF.

This chain uses TRBV18 with TRBJ2-6, with D perhaps matching TRBD2 (6 bases). This CDR3 has 15 amino acids. Germline assignment: CDR1 KGHSH and CDR2 LQKENI. Between the trimmed V and J ends, which lost 5 bases and 1 base, there was a span of 9 bases. The CDR3 DNA follows: TGTGCCAGCTCAGCCGGGACTTCTGGGGCCAACGTCCTGACTTTC. The encoded protein is CASSAGTSGANVLTF.

The chain is built from TRBV28 and TRBJ1-4; no clear D gene. CDR1 and CDR2 (germline): MDHEN, SYDVKM. This CDR3 comprises 15 residues. V lost 6 bases to trimming and J lost 4 bases, with 15 bases between them. The CDR3 region is CASSEPGSLNEKLFF. In DNA form, the CDR3 reads TGTGCCAGCAGCGAACCGGGATCCCTTAATGAAAAACTGTTTTTT.

The chain links TRBV29-1 to TRBJ1-2; 7 bases match TRBD1. After removal of 4 bases from V and 6 bases from J, the junction contained 2 bases not matched to a gene. CDR3 length: 11 residues. The germline gives CDR1 SQVTM, CDR2 ANQGSEA. CDR3 sequence: CSVGQGNGYTF. The CDR3 nucleotides read TGCAGCGTTGGACAGGGCAATGGCTACACCTTC.

This clone came up a few times. The chain joins TRBV27 to TRBJ1-5, with 8 bases that match TRBD1. Trimming removed 6 bases from V and 4 bases from J; junction bases left unmatched: 8. CDR3 length equals 15 residues. Germline V lookup: CDR1 MNHEY, CDR2 SMNVEV (reference sequence). The CDR3: CASRIRQGLNQPQHF. The DNA of the CDR3 is TGTGCCAGCAGAATCCGACAGGGGCTAAATCAGCCCCAGCATTTT.

This chain joins TRBV4-2 and TRBJ2-7, with TRBD2 identical over 9 bases. The CDR3 sequence is 17 residues long. Germline CDR1 LGHNA, CDR2 YNFKEQ. The J segment lost 6 bases and the V segment lost 2 bases, leaving 14 bases of the junction unmatched. The DNA for the CDR3 is TGTGCCAGCAGCCAACAGGGACCGGGACTAGCTTCAGGCGAGCAGTACTTC. Amino acids: CASSQQGPGLASGEQYF.

The V and J genes are TRBV2 and TRBJ1-2; D is uncertain. The CDR3 extends over 14 amino acids. Per germline, CDR1 SNHLY and CDR2 FYNNEI. V gave up 2 bases and J gave up 4 bases, with 11 bases separating them. CDR3 amino acids: CASSEYVGGYGYTF. CDR3 DNA: TGTGCCAGCAGTGAATACGTCGGAGGCTATGGCTACACCTTC.

This clone occurred a few times. The junction departs from the called germline gene at one end, perhaps through a read error. The V and J genes are TRBV30 and TRBJ2-1, with D possibly TRBD1 on 6 matching bases. The length of the CDR3 is 13 residues. The germline V gene encodes CDR1 GTSNPN and CDR2 SVGIG (reference sequence). CDR3 sequence (DNA): TGTGCCTGGAGTGTAGACAGGCTAAATGAGAAGTTCTTC. This sequence encodes CAWSVDRLNEKFF.

This clone was observed a handful of times. V gene TRBV7-9 combines with J gene TRBJ1-4, with unresolved D. The germline V gene encodes CDR1 SEHNR and CDR2 FQNEAQ (reference sequence). The CDR3 runs to 15 residues. V was trimmed by 6 bases and J by 4 bases, leaving 15 bases between them. The CDR3 bases are TGTGCCAGCAGTCTGTTGGGCCATGTTAATGAAAAACTGTTTTTT. Translated, it gives CASSLLGHVNEKLFF.

The V and J genes are TRBV28 and TRBJ1-2; the match to TRBD1 covers 7 bases. The germline gives CDR1 MDHEN, CDR2 SYDVKM. The V gene end was trimmed by 6 bases and the J gene end by 4 bases; junction bases not matched to a gene: 11. The CDR3 loop spans 15 amino acids. The CDR3 reads CASSPRGGPVYGYTF. CDR3 sequence (DNA): TGTGCCAGCAGCCCCAGAGGGGGCCCCGTCTATGGCTACACCTTC.

This clone was found a few times. J is TRBJ1-6 and V is TRBV15, with D possibly TRBD1 on 6 matching bases. In germline, CDR1 is LNHNV, CDR2 YYDKDF (reference sequence). The CDR3 spans 17 residues. V gave up 6 bases and J gave up 6 bases, with 21 bases separating them. The CDR3 sequence is CATSIERGGFGNSPLHF. DNA for the CDR3: TGTGCCACCAGTATCGAGAGGGGGGGCTTTGGTAATTCACCCCTCCACTTT.

This clone showed up just a few times. This rearrangement joins TRBV6-1 to TRBJ1-2; tentative D call: TRBD1 (6 bases). Trimming removed 5 bases from V and 6 bases from J, with 13 bases in between. This CDR3 has 13 residues. Germline CDR1 MNHNS, CDR2 SASEGT. The CDR3 protein is CASSQQGWDGYTF. The CDR3 DNA reads as TGTGCCAGCAGTCAACAGGGTTGGGATGGCTACACCTTC.

The chain recombines TRBV19 with TRBJ2-1; 12 positions agree with TRBD2. Germline CDR1 LNHDA, CDR2 SQIVND (reference sequence). V was pared by 5 bases and J by 9 bases, with 14 bases of the junction left unmatched. The CDR3 length is 17 residues. The DNA for the CDR3 is TGTGCCAGTAGTTCCTTTCTAGCGGGAGGGCAACCCCCTGAGCAGTTCTTC. Its translation: CASSSFLAGGQPPEQFF.

J is TRBJ2-1 and V is TRBV7-8, with D tentatively TRBD2 (6 bases). The V and J ends lost 4 bases and 6 bases respectively, with 16 bases between them. Looked up from germline, CDR1 is SGHVS and CDR2 is FQNEAQ. The CDR3 sequence is 15 residues long. The CDR3, as DNA: TGTGCCAGCAGCTCAGGGACTGGAGAGACCAATGAGCAGTTCTTC. Protein product: CASSSGTGETNEQFF.

CDR3 region: CASSLSGGTRTF. In DNA form, the CDR3 reads TGTGCCAGCAGCTTGTCAGGGGGGACTCGTACCTTC. The chain is built from TRBV13 and TRBJ1-2; 7 nucleotides agree with TRBD1. The CDR3 runs 12 residues. The V segment lost 3 bases and the J segment 14 bases; nucleotides outside the gene matches: 9. CDR1 and CDR2 from the germline V gene are PRHDT and FYEKMQ (reference sequence). The variable domain in full, completed from reference TRBV13 and TRBJ1-2, reads AAGVIQSPRHLIKEKRETATLKCYPIPRHDTVYWYQQGPGQDPQFLISFYEKMQSDKGSIPDRFSAQQFSDYHSELNMSSLELGDSALYFCASSLSGGTRTFGSGTRLTVV.

The gene calls are TRBV10-3 and TRBJ1-5; no definite D call. CDR1 is ENHRY, CDR2 SYGVKD, per germline. The V end lost 0 bases, the J end lost 4 bases, and 13 bases lay between the germline ends. The CDR3 runs 16 residues. The CDR3 region is CAISESRGIQNQPQHF. CDR3 in DNA: TGTGCCATCAGTGAGTCTAGAGGGATCCAGAATCAGCCCCAGCATTTT.